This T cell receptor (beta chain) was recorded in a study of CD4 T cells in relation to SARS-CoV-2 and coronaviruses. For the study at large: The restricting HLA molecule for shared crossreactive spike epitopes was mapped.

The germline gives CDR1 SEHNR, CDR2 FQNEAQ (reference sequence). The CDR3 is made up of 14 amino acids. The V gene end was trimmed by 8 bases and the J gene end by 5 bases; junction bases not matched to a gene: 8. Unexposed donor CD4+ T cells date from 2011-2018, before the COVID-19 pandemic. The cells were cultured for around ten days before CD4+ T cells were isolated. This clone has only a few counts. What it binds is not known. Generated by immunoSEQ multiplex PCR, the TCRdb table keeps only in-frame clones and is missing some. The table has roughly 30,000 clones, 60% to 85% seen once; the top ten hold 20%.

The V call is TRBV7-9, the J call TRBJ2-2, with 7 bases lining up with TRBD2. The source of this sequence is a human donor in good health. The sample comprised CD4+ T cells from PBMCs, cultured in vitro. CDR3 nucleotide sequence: TGTGCCAGCCGCGGGGGAGTTGGGACCGGGGAGCTGTTTTTT. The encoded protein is CASRGGVGTGELFF.